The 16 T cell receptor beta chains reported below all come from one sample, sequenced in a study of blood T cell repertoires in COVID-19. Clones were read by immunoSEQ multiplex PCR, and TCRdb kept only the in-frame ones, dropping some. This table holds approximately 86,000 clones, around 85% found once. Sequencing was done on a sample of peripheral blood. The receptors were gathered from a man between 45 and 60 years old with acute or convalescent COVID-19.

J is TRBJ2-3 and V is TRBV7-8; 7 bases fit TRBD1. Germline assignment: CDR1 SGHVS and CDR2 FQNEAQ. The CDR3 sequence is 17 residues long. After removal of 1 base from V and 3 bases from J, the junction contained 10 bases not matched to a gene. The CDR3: CASSLVLGTGATDTQYF. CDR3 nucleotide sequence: TGTGCCAGCAGCTTAGTATTAGGAACAGGGGCTACAGATACGCAGTATTTT.

In DNA form, the CDR3 reads TGCGCCAGCAGGGGACAGGGGGGAGATACGCAGTATTTT. Translating gives CASRGQGGDTQYF. The chain has TRBV10-1 and TRBJ2-3; 11 bases map to TRBD1. V trimming: 6 bases; J trimming: 5 bases; junction bases outside the gene matches: 1. The CDR3 length is 13 residues. Germline CDR1 WNHNN, CDR2 SYGVQD (reference sequence).

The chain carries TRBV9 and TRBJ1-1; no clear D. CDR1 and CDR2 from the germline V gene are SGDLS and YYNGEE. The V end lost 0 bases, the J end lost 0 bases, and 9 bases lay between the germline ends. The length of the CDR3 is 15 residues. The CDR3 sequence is CASSVDPGMNTEAFF. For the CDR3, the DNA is TGTGCCAGCAGCGTAGACCCGGGAATGAACACTGAAGCTTTCTTT.

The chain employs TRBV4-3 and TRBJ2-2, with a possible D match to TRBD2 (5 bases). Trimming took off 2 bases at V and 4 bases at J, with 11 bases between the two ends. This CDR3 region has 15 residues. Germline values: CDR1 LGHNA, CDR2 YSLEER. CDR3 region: CASSQYEGGTGELFF. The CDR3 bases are TGCGCCAGCAGCCAATACGAGGGTGGCACCGGGGAGCTGTTTTTT.

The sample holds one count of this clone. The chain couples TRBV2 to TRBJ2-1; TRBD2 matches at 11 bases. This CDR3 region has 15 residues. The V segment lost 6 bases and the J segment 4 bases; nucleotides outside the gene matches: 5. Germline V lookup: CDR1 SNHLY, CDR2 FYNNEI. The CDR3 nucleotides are TGTGCCAGCAGGGGGGTAGCGGGAGGGTACAATGAGCAGTTCTTC. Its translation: CASRGVAGGYNEQFF. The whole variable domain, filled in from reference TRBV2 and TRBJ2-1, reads EPEVTQTPSHQVTQMGQEVILRCVPISNHLYFYWYRQILGQKVEFLVSFYNNEISEKSEIFDDQFSVERPDGSNFTLKIRSTKLEDSAMYFCASRGVAGGYNEQFFGPGTRLTVL.

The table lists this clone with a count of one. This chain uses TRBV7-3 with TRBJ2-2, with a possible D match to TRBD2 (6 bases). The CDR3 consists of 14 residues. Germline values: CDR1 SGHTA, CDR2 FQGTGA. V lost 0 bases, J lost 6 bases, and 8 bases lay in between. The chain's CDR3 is CASSLTGEAGELFF. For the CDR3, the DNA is TGTGCCAGCAGCTTAACGGGGGAGGCCGGGGAGCTGTTTTTT.

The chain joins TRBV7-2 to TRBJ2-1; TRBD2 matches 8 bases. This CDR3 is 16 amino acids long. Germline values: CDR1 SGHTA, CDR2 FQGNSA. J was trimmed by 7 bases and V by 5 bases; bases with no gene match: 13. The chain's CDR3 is CASSPPAGGAGNEQFF. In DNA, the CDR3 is TGTGCCAGCAGCCCCCCTGCCGGGGGGGCTGGGAATGAGCAGTTCTTC.

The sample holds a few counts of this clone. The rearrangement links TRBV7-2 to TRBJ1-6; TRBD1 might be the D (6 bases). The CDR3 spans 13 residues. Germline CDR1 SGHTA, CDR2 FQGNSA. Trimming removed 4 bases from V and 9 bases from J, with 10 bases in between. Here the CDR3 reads CASSWDNFSPLHF. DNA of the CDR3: TGTGCCAGCAGCTGGGACAATTTTTCACCCCTCCACTTT.

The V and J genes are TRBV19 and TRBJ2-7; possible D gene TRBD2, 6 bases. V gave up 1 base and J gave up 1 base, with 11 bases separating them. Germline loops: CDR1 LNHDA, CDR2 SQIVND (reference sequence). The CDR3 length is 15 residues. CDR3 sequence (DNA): TGTGCCAGTAGTATAGTGGAGGGACCGTCCTACGAGCAGTACTTC. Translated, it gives CASSIVEGPSYEQYF.

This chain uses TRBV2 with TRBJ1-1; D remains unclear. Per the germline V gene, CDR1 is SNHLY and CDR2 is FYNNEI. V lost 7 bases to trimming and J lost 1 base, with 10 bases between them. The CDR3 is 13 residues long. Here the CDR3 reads CASKNSRNTEAFF. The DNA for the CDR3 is TGTGCCAGCAAGAATAGCAGGAACACTGAAGCTTTCTTT.

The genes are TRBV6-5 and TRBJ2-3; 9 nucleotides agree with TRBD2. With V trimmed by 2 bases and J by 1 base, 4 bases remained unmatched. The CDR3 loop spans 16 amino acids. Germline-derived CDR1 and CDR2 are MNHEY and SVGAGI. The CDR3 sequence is CASSYGLAGGTDTQYF. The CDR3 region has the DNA TGTGCCAGCAGTTACGGGTTAGCGGGGGGCACAGATACGCAGTATTTT.

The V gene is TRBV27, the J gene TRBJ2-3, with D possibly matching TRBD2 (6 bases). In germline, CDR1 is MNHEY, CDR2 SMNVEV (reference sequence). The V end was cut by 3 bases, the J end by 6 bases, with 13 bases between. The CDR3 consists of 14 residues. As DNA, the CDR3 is TGTGCCAGCAGTTTGGCGACTAGGGCTGATACGCAGTATTTT. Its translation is CASSLATRADTQYF.

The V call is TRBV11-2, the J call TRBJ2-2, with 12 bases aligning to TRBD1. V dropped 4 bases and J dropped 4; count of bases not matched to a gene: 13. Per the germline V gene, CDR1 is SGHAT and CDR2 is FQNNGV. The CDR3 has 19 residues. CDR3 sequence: CASSSPPGQGARGTGELFF. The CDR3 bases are TGTGCCAGCAGCTCGCCACCGGGACAGGGGGCACGAGGCACCGGGGAGCTGTTTTTT. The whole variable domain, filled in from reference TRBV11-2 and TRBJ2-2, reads EAGVAQSPRYKIIEKRQSVAFWCNPISGHATLYWYQQILGQGPKLLIQFQNNGVVDDSQLPKDRFSAERLKGVDSTLKIQPAKLEDSAVYLCASSSPPGQGARGTGELFFGEGSRLTVL.

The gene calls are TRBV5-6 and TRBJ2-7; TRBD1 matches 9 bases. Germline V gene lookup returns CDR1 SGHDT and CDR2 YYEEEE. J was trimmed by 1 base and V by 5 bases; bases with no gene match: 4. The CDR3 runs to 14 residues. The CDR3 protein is CASRRQGGSYEQYF. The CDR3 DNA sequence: TGTGCCAGCAGGAGACAGGGGGGTTCCTACGAGCAGTACTTC.

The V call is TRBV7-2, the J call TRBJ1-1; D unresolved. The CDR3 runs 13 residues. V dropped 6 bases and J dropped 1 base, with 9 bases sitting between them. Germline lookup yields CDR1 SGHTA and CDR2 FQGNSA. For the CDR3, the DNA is TGTGCCAGCAGGACTTCAAGGAACACTGAAGCTTTCTTT. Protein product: CASRTSRNTEAFF.

The CDR3 region has the DNA TGCGCCAGCAGTCGGGGGGATTCACCCCTCCACTTT. Its protein product is CASSRGDSPLHF. V is TRBV10-2 and J is TRBJ1-6; a possible D gene is TRBD1 (5 bases). Germline values: CDR1 WSHSY, CDR2 SAAADI. There are 12 residues in the CDR3. Trimming took 5 bases from V and 8 from J, leaving 7 bases between them.